This T cell receptor (beta chain) was observed in a study of shared clonotypes between healthy human individuals. The junction had 2 bases not matched to a gene; V was cut back by 1 base and J by 5 bases. Germline V lookup: CDR1 SGHRS, CDR2 YFSETQ. This CDR3 spans 15 amino acids. Genomic DNA from each subset was divided evenly over several immunoSEQ plates. The assay was immunoSEQ multiplex PCR, and TCRdb's table has in-frame clones only and misses some. The repertoire holds around 480,000 clones, 60% to 80% seen once, with 12% in the top ten. Specimen: PBMCs. The V call is TRBV5-1, the J call TRBJ2-7, with 14 bases aligning to TRBD2. The receptor was isolated from a woman in her thirties or forties in good health. Some clones in this sample may be carry-over from other donors' samples. CDR3: CASSLQGLAGDEQYF. As DNA, the CDR3 is TGCGCCAGCAGCTTGCAGGGACTAGCGGGAGACGAGCAGTACTTC.